This T cell receptor beta chain was identified during a study of blood T cells in healthy people across ages. Concerning this clonotype itself: Its specificity is not known.

Alongside a J-beta primer mix, a sample-barcoded 5' primer served in a second PCR lasting about 7 to 11 cycles. TCRdb fed the 5' RACE reads into MiXCR, producing one record per CDR3 protein. The table records roughly 680,000 distinct CDR3 sequences, 45% to 50% of them present only once. Study-wide results and caveats: Donors of long life had a larger count of naive CD4+ cells and greater diversity than aged donors. Unsorted PBMC input precluded a conclusive naive versus antigen-experienced comparison. The authors considered diversity estimates from one million T cells to be underestimates.

This CDR3 comprises 19 residues. The germline gives CDR1 LGHNA, CDR2 YNFKEQ. Unmatched junction bases numbered 20, after V lost 8 bases and J lost 4 bases. The sample consisted of blood. The source of this sequence is an older woman in good health. The chain joins TRBV4-2 to TRBJ2-3; TRBD1 matches 11 bases. DNA for the CDR3: TGTGCCAGCCGCCGCCAGGGGGCCTATCCGGGACAGGGGGCAGATACGCAGTATTTT. It codes for CASRRQGAYPGQGADTQYF.